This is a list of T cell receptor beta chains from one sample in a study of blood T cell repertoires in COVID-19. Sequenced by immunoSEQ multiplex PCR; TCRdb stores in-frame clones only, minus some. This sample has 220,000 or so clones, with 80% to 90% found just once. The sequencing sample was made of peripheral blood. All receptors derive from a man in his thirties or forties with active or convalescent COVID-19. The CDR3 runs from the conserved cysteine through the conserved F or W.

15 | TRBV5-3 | CARSQGPGVLSPLHF
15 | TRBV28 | CASSLYGTGVRGYTF
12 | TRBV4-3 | CASSVPGDTQYF
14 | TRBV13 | CASSFSASTDTQYF
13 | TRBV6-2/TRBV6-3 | CASSSTVTGELFF
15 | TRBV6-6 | CASSYYGGDTDTQYF
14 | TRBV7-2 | CASSLIGRNSPLHF
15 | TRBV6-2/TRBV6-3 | CASSYVAGASYEQYF
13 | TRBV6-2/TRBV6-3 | CASSYSPDRSSFF
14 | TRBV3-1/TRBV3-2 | CASSQDLGGETQYF
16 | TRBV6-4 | CASSERLAGDTGELFF
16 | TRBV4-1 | CASSLTGVAGGHTQYF
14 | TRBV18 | CASSPRQGSFEQYF
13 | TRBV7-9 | CASGGGANSPLHF
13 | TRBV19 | CASTSGQGYGYTF
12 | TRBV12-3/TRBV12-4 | CASSLISDEQFF
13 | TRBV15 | CATSLEGGTEAFF
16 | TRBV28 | CASSRVQGRMNTEAFF
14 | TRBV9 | CASSVTVMNTEAFF
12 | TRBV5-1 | CASSLGPGELFF
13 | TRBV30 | CAGVKGATGELFF
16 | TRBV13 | CASSGGQLGNNSPLHF
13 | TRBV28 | CASNTQGYRPQHF
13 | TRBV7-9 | CASSPDSTDTQYF
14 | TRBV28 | CASRQGRKNTEAFF
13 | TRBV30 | CAWIVNSGNTIYF
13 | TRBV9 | CASSVAPTYEQYF
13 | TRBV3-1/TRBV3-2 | CASSQLGVTEAFF
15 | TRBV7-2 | CASTPSGRVEEKLFF
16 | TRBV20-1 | CSASRSVGGGRETQYF
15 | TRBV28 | CASSPPGQHFTEAFF
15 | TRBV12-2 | CASRLAGTKNTEAFF
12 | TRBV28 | CASSAAYNEQYF
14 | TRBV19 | CASRRQGDTYEQYF
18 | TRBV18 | CASSPNVVLQGNTGELFF
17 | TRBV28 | CASSFPRGGTGAGELFF
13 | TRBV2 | CASRKGASNTIYF
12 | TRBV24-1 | CATSASAGAQYF
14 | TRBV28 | CASSPGQGARGYTF
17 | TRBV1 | CTSSHSAGRPIEETQYF
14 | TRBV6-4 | CASSGTSGADTQYF
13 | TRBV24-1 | CAIRHLLNTEAFF
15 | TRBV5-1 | CASSVSGINTGELFF
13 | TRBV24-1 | CATRGQPGTEAFF
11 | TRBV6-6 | CASSSRGEQYF
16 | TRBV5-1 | CASSPLAGANTGELFF
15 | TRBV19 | CASSEQGSSGNTIYF
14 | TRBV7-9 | CASVGQGHSYEQYF
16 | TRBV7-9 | CASSSGLGQRADTQYF
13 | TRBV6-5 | CASSTSGNNEQFF
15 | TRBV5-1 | CASSIGQSPNYGYTF
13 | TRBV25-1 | CASSEAGMGEQYF
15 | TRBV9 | CASSVRTGGNEKLFF
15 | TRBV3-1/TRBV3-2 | CASSRRDRGSGELFF
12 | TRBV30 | CAWTHSRGGYTF